The rows below give T cell receptor beta chains drawn from one sample of a study of blood T cell repertoires in COVID-19. Assay used: immunoSEQ multiplex PCR; TCRdb lists only in-frame clones, some missing. The table lists approximately 190,000 clones, 84% of them singletons. Sequenced input: peripheral blood. These TCRs come from a man younger than 45 with active or convalescent COVID-19. Both conserved end residues are part of each CDR3. The order of the fields is clone size, D gene, J gene, V gene, CDR3 protein, CDR3 DNA. The D gene is left open where the match is weak. Expanded clones get a size class; other rows say once, few or many, or leave the size out.

clone size: NA
D gene: NA
J gene: TRBJ2-6
V gene: TRBV6-5
CDR3 protein: CASRLQDSGANVLTF
CDR3 DNA: TGTGCCAGCAGGCTACAGGATTCTGGGGCCAACGTCCTGACTTTC

clone size: NA
D gene: NA
J gene: TRBJ2-7
V gene: TRBV6-6
CDR3 protein: CASTHGGYEQYF
CDR3 DNA: TGTGCCAGCACCCACGGAGGTTACGAGCAGTACTTC

clone size: NA
D gene: TRBD1
J gene: TRBJ1-4
V gene: TRBV18
CDR3 protein: CASSAGQGEKLFF
CDR3 DNA: TGTGCCAGCTCAGCAGGACAGGGGGAAAAACTGTTTTTT

clone size: once
D gene: NA
J gene: TRBJ2-3
V gene: TRBV30
CDR3 protein: CAWRSVGTDTQYF
CDR3 DNA: TGTGCCTGGAGAAGCGTGGGCACAGATACGCAGTATTTT

clone size: NA
D gene: TRBD1
J gene: TRBJ1-6
V gene: TRBV3-1/TRBV3-2
CDR3 protein: CASSQDSGAWDSEFINSPLHF
CDR3 DNA: TGTGCCAGCAGCCAAGATTCGGGGGCGTGGGACAGTGAATTTATCAATTCACCCCTCCACTTT

clone size: NA
D gene: NA
J gene: TRBJ2-5
V gene: TRBV7-9
CDR3 protein: CASSLVKGRETQYF
CDR3 DNA: TGTGCCAGCAGCTTAGTCAAGGGGAGGGAGACCCAGTACTTC

clone size: NA
D gene: TRBD1
J gene: TRBJ2-5
V gene: TRBV4-1
CDR3 protein: CASSQGDRGQETQYF
CDR3 DNA: TGCGCCAGCAGCCAAGGGGACAGGGGTCAAGAGACCCAGTACTTC

clone size: NA
D gene: TRBD1
J gene: TRBJ1-5
V gene: TRBV5-6
CDR3 protein: CASSFHRGEEPQHF
CDR3 DNA: TGTGCCAGCAGCTTTCACAGGGGTGAGGAGCCCCAGCATTTT

clone size: few
D gene: TRBD2
J gene: TRBJ2-5
V gene: TRBV19
CDR3 protein: CASSGLAGEGETQYF
CDR3 DNA: TGTGCCAGTAGTGGGCTAGCGGGGGAGGGAGAGACCCAGTACTTC

clone size: NA
D gene: NA
J gene: TRBJ1-3
V gene: TRBV24-1
CDR3 protein: CATSDPGQGNTIYF
CDR3 DNA: TGTGCCACCAGTGACCCAGGACAGGGAAACACCATATATTTT

clone size: few
D gene: NA
J gene: TRBJ1-5
V gene: TRBV7-9
CDR3 protein: CASSLTSGDSNQPQHF
CDR3 DNA: TGTGCCAGCAGCCTGACGTCGGGGGATAGCAATCAGCCCCAGCATTTT

clone size: NA
D gene: TRBD1
J gene: TRBJ1-2
V gene: TRBV9
CDR3 protein: CASSATGGAGYTF
CDR3 DNA: TGTGCCAGCAGCGCCACAGGGGGCGCTGGCTACACCTTC

clone size: NA
D gene: TRBD1
J gene: TRBJ1-4
V gene: TRBV7-9
CDR3 protein: CASSLTGEAEKLFF
CDR3 DNA: TGTGCCAGCAGCCTGACAGGGGAGGCCGAAAAACTGTTTTTT

clone size: NA
D gene: NA
J gene: TRBJ1-6
V gene: TRBV7-2
CDR3 protein: CATRFDSGSPLHF
CDR3 DNA: TGTGCCACCCGCTTTGATTCGGGTTCACCCCTCCACTTT

clone size: NA
D gene: TRBD1
J gene: TRBJ1-1
V gene: TRBV19
CDR3 protein: CAVAGQGVANTEAFF
CDR3 DNA: TGTGCCGTAGCCGGACAGGGTGTCGCAAACACTGAAGCTTTCTTT

clone size: NA
D gene: NA
J gene: TRBJ1-2
V gene: TRBV27
CDR3 protein: CASSLGGDGYTF
CDR3 DNA: TGTGCCAGCAGTTTAGGGGGGGATGGCTACACCTTC

clone size: NA
D gene: TRBD2
J gene: TRBJ2-1
V gene: TRBV11-3
CDR3 protein: CASSPGGGGLAGVGEQFF
CDR3 DNA: TGTGCCAGCAGCCCGGGCGGGGGGGGACTAGCGGGAGTCGGTGAGCAGTTCTTC

clone size: once
D gene: TRBD1
J gene: TRBJ2-1
V gene: TRBV15
CDR3 protein: CATSPGTGESSYNEQFF
CDR3 DNA: TGTGCCACCAGCCCCGGGACAGGGGAATCGTCCTACAATGAGCAGTTCTTC

clone size: NA
D gene: TRBD2
J gene: TRBJ2-1
V gene: TRBV27
CDR3 protein: CASSLSGLAGYNEQFF
CDR3 DNA: TGTGCCAGCAGTTTATCGGGGCTAGCGGGCTACAATGAGCAGTTCTTC

clone size: NA
D gene: NA
J gene: TRBJ2-7
V gene: TRBV20-1
CDR3 protein: CSASNTASYEQYF
CDR3 DNA: TGCAGTGCTAGTAACACCGCCTCCTACGAGCAGTACTTC

clone size: NA
D gene: NA
J gene: TRBJ1-5
V gene: TRBV28
CDR3 protein: CASSLFALNQPQHF
CDR3 DNA: TGTGCCAGCAGTTTATTCGCGCTCAATCAGCCCCAGCATTTT

clone size: NA
D gene: NA
J gene: TRBJ1-2
V gene: TRBV27
CDR3 protein: CASTLKQGRGYGYTF
CDR3 DNA: TGTGCCAGCACCTTGAAGCAGGGTCGAGGCTATGGCTACACCTTC

clone size: NA
D gene: NA
J gene: TRBJ1-3
V gene: TRBV5-1
CDR3 protein: CASRSEAGNTIYF
CDR3 DNA: TGCGCCAGCAGGAGTGAAGCTGGAAACACCATATATTTT